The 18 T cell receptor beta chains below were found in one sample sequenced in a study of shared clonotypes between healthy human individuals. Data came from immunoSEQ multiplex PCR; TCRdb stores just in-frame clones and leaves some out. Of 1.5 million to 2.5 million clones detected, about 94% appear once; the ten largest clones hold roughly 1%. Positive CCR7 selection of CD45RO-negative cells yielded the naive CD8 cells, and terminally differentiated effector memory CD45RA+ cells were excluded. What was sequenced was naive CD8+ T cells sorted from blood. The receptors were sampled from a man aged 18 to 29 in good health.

The DNA for the CDR3 is TGTGCCAGTACCCCCTTGGACAAAGGGGTTCCTCTTGCCAATCAGCCCCAGCATTTT. Encoded protein: CASTPLDKGVPLANQPQHF. The rearrangement joins TRBV19 to TRBJ1-5; TRBD1 might be the D (5 bases). Germline-derived CDR1 and CDR2 are LNHDA and SQIVND (reference sequence). V shed 7 bases and J shed 3 bases, with 28 bases lying between them. The CDR3 covers 19 residues.

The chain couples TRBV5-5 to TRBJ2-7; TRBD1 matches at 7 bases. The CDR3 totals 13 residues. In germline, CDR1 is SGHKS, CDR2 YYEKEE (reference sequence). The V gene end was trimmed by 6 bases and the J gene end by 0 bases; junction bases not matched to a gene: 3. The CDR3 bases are TGTGCCAGCACTCCAGGGGGCTCCTACGAGCAGTACTTC. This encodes CASTPGGSYEQYF.

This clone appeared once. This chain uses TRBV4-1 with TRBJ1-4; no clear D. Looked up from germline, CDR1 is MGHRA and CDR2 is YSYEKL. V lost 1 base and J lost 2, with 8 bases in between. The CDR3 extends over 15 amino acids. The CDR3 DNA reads TGCGCCAGCAGCCAAGGAACGGGCACTAATGAAAAACTGTTTTTT. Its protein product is CASSQGTGTNEKLFF.

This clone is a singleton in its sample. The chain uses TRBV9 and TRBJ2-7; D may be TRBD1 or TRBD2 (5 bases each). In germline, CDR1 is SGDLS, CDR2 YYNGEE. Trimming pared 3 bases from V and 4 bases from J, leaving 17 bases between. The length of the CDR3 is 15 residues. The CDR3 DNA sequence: TGTGCCAGCAGCGCGTATGCCATAGGGGAGTACGAGCAGTACTTC. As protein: CASSAYAIGEYEQYF.

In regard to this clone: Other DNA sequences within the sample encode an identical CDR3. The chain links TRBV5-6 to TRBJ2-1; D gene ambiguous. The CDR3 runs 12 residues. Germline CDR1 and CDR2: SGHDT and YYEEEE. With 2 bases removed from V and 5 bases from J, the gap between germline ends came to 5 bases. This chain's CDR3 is CASSLGDNEQFF. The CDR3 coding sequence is TGTGCCAGCAGCTTAGGTGACAATGAGCAGTTCTTC.

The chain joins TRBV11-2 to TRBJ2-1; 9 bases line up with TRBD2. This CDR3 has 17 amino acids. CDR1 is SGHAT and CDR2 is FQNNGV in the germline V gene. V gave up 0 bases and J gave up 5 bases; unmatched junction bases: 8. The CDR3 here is CASSLDLREGLDNEQFF. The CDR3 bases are TGTGCCAGCAGCTTAGATTTGCGGGAGGGCCTGGACAATGAGCAGTTCTTC.

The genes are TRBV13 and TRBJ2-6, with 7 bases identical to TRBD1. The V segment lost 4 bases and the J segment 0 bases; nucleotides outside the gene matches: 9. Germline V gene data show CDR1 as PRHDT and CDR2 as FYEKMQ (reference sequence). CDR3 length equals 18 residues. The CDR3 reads CASSSGTDKSSGANVLTF. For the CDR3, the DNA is TGTGCCAGCAGCTCCGGGACAGACAAGAGCTCTGGGGCCAACGTCCTGACTTTC.

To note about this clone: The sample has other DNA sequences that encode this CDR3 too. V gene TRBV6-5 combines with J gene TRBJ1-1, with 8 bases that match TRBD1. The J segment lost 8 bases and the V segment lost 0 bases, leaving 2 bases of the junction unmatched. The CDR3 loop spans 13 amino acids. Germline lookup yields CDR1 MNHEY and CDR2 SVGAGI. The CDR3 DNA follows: TGTGCCAGCAGTTACTCAGGACAGGGAGAAGCTTTCTTT. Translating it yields CASSYSGQGEAFF.

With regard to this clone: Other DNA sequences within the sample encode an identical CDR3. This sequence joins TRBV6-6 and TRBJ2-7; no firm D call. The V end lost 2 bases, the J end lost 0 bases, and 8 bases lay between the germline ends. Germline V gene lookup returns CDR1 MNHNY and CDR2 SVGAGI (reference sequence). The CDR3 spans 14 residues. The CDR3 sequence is CASSYTGPSYEQYF. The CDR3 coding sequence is TGTGCCAGCAGTTACACCGGCCCCTCCTACGAGCAGTACTTC.

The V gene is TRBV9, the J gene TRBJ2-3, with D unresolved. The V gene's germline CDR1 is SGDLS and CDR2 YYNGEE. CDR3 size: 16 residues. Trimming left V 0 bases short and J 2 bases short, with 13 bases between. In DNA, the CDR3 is TGTGCCAGCAGCGTAGGACCGGACCTATTCACAGATACGCAGTATTTT. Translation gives CASSVGPDLFTDTQYF.

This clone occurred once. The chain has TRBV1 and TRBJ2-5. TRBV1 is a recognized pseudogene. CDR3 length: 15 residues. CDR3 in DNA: TGCACCAGCAGCCAAGCCCCACGATACCAAGAGACCCAGTACTTC. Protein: CTSSQAPRYQETQYF.

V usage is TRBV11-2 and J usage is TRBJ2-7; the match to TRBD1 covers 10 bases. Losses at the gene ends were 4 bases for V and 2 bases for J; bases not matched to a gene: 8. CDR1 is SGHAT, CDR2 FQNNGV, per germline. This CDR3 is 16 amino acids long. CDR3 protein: CASSSFSGTGAYEQYF. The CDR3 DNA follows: TGTGCCAGCAGCTCCTTCTCCGGGACAGGGGCCTACGAGCAGTACTTC.

The CDR3 DNA follows: TGTGCCAGCAGCTCTCCGGGACTAGTTGACGAGCAGTACTTC. Translated: CASSSPGLVDEQYF. The chain combines TRBV11-2 with TRBJ2-7, with 8 positions matching TRBD2. The germline CDR1 and CDR2 sequences are SGHAT and FQNNGV. Trimming removed 4 bases from V and 5 bases from J; junction bases left unmatched: 7. The CDR3 sequence is 14 residues long.

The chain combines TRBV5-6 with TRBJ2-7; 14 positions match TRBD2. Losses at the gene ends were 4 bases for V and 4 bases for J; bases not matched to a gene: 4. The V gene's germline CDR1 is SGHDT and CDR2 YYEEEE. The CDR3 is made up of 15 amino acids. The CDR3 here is CASSTGTSGSYEQYF. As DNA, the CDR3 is TGTGCCAGCAGCACCGGGACTAGCGGGAGTTACGAGCAGTACTTC.

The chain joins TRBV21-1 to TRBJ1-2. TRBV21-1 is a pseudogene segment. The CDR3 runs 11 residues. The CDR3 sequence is CASSCHAWKTF. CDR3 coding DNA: TGTGCCAGCAGCTGTCACGCATGGAAAACCTTC.

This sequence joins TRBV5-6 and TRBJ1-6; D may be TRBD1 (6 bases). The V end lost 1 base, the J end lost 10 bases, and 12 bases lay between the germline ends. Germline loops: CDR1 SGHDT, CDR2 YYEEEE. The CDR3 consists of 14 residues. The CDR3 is CASSLTGFGSPLHF. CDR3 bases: TGTGCCAGCAGCTTGACAGGGTTCGGGTCACCCCTCCACTTT.

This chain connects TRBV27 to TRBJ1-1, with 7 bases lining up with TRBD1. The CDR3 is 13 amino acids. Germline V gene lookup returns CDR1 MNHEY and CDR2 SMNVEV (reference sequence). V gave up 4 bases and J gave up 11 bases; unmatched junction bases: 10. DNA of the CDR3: TGTGCCAGCAGTTCGAGGGGGCCCCCCGCGGCTTTCTTT. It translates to CASSSRGPPAAFF.

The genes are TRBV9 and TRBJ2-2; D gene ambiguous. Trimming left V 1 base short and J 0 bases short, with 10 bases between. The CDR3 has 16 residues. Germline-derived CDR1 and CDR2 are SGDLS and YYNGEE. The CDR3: CASSVSAGTNTGELFF. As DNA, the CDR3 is TGTGCCAGCAGCGTAAGTGCTGGAACGAACACCGGGGAGCTGTTTTTT.